These T cell receptor beta chains were read from a single sample in a study of T cells in Graves' hyperthyroidism and ophthalmopathy. TCRdb re-called the multiplex PCR reads with MiXCR, one entry per CDR3 protein. The sample contains 700,000 or so distinct CDR3 sequences, 14% of which appear only once. The sample was blood. Receptor source: a woman between 45 and 65 years old with Graves' ophthalmopathy. Both conserved end residues are part of each CDR3. D genes are given only for firm matches. The listing skips clone size in some rows; elsewhere it reads once, few, many or a size class.

D | size | J | V | length | DNA | CDR3
NA | NA | TRBJ1-6 | TRBV25-1 | 13 | TGTGCCAGCAGTGTTTGGACTGGCGGGCCCCTCCACTTT | CASSVWTGGPLHF
TRBD1 | few | TRBJ2-5 | TRBV27 | 15 | TGTGCCAGCAGTAAAATACAGGGGGCCCAAGAGACCCAGTACTTC | CASSKIQGAQETQYF
NA | many | TRBJ2-1 | TRBV11-2 | 12 | TGTGCCAGCAGCTTACTGGGACGGGAGCAGTTCTTC | CASSLLGREQFF
TRBD2 | many | TRBJ2-2 | TRBV12-3/TRBV12-4 | 18 | TGTGCCAGCAGTTTAGCTCAACTGGGACTAGCGGACACCGGGGAGCTGTTTTTT | CASSLAQLGLADTGELFF
TRBD1 | many | TRBJ1-1 | TRBV5-1 | 14 | TGCGCCAGCAGACTCGGGACAGAGAACACTGAAGCTTTCTTT | CASRLGTENTEAFF
TRBD2 | many | TRBJ2-3 | TRBV6-6 | 19 | TGTGCCAGCAGTTACTCGATACTAGCGGGAGGGTCAGGGACAGATACGCAGTATTTT | CASSYSILAGGSGTDTQYF
TRBD2 | many | TRBJ2-5 | TRBV25-1 | 17 | TGTGCCAGCAGTGAATCGGGACTAGCGGCGCTCGTGGAGACCCAGTACTTC | CASSESGLAALVETQYF
TRBD2 | NA | TRBJ2-1 | TRBV6-1 | 16 | TGTGCCAGCCTCAGAATAGCGGGACCTTCCTACAATGAGCAGTTCTTC | CASLRIAGPSYNEQFF
TRBD1 | many | TRBJ1-1 | TRBV28 | 15 | TGTGCCAGCAGTTTTGCCGGGACAGGCTTCACTGAAGCTTTCTTT | CASSFAGTGFTEAFF
TRBD1 | many | TRBJ2-2 | TRBV12-3/TRBV12-4 | 14 | TGTGCCAGCAGGCCGGGACAGGGGGCCGGGGAGCTGTTTTTT | CASRPGQGAGELFF
TRBD2 | NA | TRBJ2-1 | TRBV7-9 | 17 | TGTGCCAGCAGCTTTGGGGGACTAGCGGGGGTTTACAATGAGCAGTTCTTC | CASSFGGLAGVYNEQFF
NA | many | TRBJ2-1 | TRBV20-1 | 14 | TGCAGTGCCATCAGGGTTGTGTCCTACAATGAGCAGTTCTTC | CSAIRVVSYNEQFF
NA | NA | TRBJ2-1 | TRBV29-1 | 14 | TGCAGCGTTGAAGCCCCGAATTCCTACAATGAGCAGTTCTTC | CSVEAPNSYNEQFF
TRBD1 | many | TRBJ1-1 | TRBV7-2 | 16 | TGTGCCAGCAGCTTAATGGGACAGGCGATGAACACTGAAGCTTTCTTT | CASSLMGQAMNTEAFF
NA | many | TRBJ2-5 | TRBV5-1 | 13 | TGCGCCAGCAGCTTGGCCCCCTTGGTGGACCCGTACTTC | CASSLAPLVDPYF
NA | many | TRBJ1-1 | TRBV11-3 | 13 | TGTGCCAGCAGCTACACTTCTTACACTGAAGCTTTCTTT | CASSYTSYTEAFF
NA | NA | TRBJ2-1 | TRBV19 | 13 | TGTGCCAGTAAACCCTCTCTAGCGTACGAGCAGTTCTTC | CASKPSLAYEQFF
NA | many | TRBJ2-3 | TRBV7-2 | 14 | TGTGCCAGCAGACCGGGTTTAGGGGCAGATACGCAGTATTTT | CASRPGLGADTQYF
TRBD2 | many | TRBJ2-1 | TRBV14 | 16 | TGTGCCAGCAGCCAGAGGGGACTACTCCCTAGGAATGAGCAGTTCTTC | CASSQRGLLPRNEQFF
NA | NA | TRBJ2-7 | TRBV28 | 15 | TGTGCCAGCAGTTTAAAGGGCGGACTTACCTACGAGCAGTACTTC | CASSLKGGLTYEQYF
NA | many | TRBJ2-2 | TRBV28 | 16 | TGTGCCAGCAGTTTATCGGTAGGGATGAACACCGGGGAGCTGTTTTTT | CASSLSVGMNTGELFF
NA | many | TRBJ2-7 | TRBV12-3/TRBV12-4 | 14 | TGTGCCAGCAGGAGGACTTTCAGCTCCTACGAGCAGTACTTC | CASRRTFSSYEQYF
NA | many | TRBJ1-1 | TRBV20-1 | 13 | TGCAGTGCTAGATCTTCCAGGGGTACTGAAGCTTTCTTT | CSARSSRGTEAFF